The present TCR beta chain was sequenced within a study of shared clonotypes between healthy human individuals (dated by TCRdb to the early 2020s). With regard to the full study: The cohort included three men and a couple of women between 18 and 49 years of age. Each donor's leukapheresis produced roughly between about 0.85 and 10 billion PBMCs. For each donor, three plates each were used for CD4 naive and CD4 memory, two plates were used for CD8 naive, and one plate was used for CD8 memory. The study deeply sequenced blood TCR repertoires of about 5 healthy adults to estimate repertoire size and the extent of clonotype sharing between individuals. Libraries were prepared and TCR repertoires were sequenced by different laboratories using diverse techniques, in order to increase sequencing depth and limit assay-specific biases. General findings and caveats noted by the study authors: Pairwise subsampling led to the expectation that sequencing depth would affect the degree of clonotype sharing among donors. Clonotypes shared by all four sorted-subset donors showed higher generation probabilities than non-shared clonotypes. When several donors were compared, the shared fraction of clonotypes was around 5.1% for naive CD4, about 4% for naive CD8, 2% to 2.5% for memory CD4, and less than 0.5% for memory CD8. Estimated clonotype richness was generally larger for naive than for memory subsets. Incomplete sequencing was indicated by rarefaction of sorted-subset datasets, despite the large sequencing depth. Because the study included a small number of donors, the genetic and exposure-history diversity represented was limited. Sampling was restricted to blood, and TCR repertoires in tissues likely differ from the TCR repertoires found in blood.

CD8 naive samples were obtained by positive selection for CCR7 among CD45RO-negative cells, yielding a CD45RA+CCR7+ population from which TemRA cells were excluded. Healthy HIV-negative adults with no recently reported acute infections or vaccinations were included as donors. All donors were Caucasian adults living in Nashville, Tennessee, USA. Blood was obtained by leukapheresis, after which PBMCs were separated by Ficoll-Histopaque density gradient centrifugation and cryopreserved in liquid nitrogen vapor phase. Purity and quantity of every magnetically sorted T cell population were checked by analytical flow cytometry. Genomic DNA was isolated from every sorted fraction and measured by UV absorbance on a Nanodrop 2000c. The CDR3, cysteine through phenylalanine, is 14 amino acids long. Of the read, only the CDR3 DNA is kept; its 42 bases are in frame from base 1. V loses 4 bases, J loses 2 bases, and the germline ends lie 9 bases apart. The germline V gene (reference sequence) gives CDR1 as MNHEY and CDR2 as SMNVEV.

This clone was found once. The antigen it recognizes is unknown. Base quality data are lacking; no much larger clone is found one base away. The sample holds other DNA sequences that translate to the same CDR3. Using the deep immunoSEQ assay, TCR CDR3 regions were amplified from genomic DNA by multiplex PCR. Extracted genomic DNA from each cell subset was spread evenly across all wells of several immunoSEQ 96-well plates, with each plate serving as a replicate. For sorted subsets, about 200 ng genomic DNA, equal to tens of thousands of T cell genomes, was loaded into each replicate PCR. Purified libraries were quantified with a Qubit 3.0 fluorometer, sized on a Bioanalyzer 2100, and re-quantified with the KAPA Library Quantification kit. Every immunoSEQ 96-well plate was sequenced on a dedicated single-read 150-cycle Illumina NextSeq 550 flow cell. The original methods were these. Because the immunoSEQ output held only junctional sequences and lacked quality scores, the filtering could not match the filtering applied to full-length reads. Sequences were annotated with PyIR, a Python wrapper for IgBLAST v1.9, using IMGT germline references to assign V/J genes and CDR3. Reads were removed for weak V/J assignments (E-value above 1e-6), missing CDR3, stop codons, out-of-frame junctions, or ambiguous translated residues. A V3J clonotype was defined by an identical inferred V gene, J gene, and CDR3 amino acid sequence. Percentage overlap between repertoires was computed as shared unique clonotypes divided by the size of the smaller repertoire. RTK rarefaction, the Chao1 estimator, and Recon v2.1 estimates of unobserved clonotypes were used to assess repertoire richness. For all TCRbeta clonotypes obtained by the gDNA method from a handful of donors, generation probabilities were computed with OLGA. This immuneACCESS table, as held by TCRdb, lists in-frame sequences with V and J called but not all clones. Of the missing ones, under half trace to an unresolved V gene in checked studies; the others have no known cause. D and trimming were read from the DNA, whereas the V and J calls and clone size are those reported in that table. This sample is represented by hundreds of thousands of clones; under 95% of them were singletons. The top ten constitute roughly 24% of the sample.

The sequence derives from a man in his thirties or forties in good health. The source material was naive CD8+ T cells sorted from blood. Read against the paper, the sample's cell subset or site label means: CD45RA+CCR7+. The rearrangement combines TRBV27 with TRBJ2-1; the D gene is perhaps TRBD2, from 6 matching bases. CDR3 protein: CASSSGGTYNEQFF. Read as DNA, the sequence is TGTGCCAGCAGTTCCGGGGGAACCTACAATGAGCAGTTCTTC.